This T cell receptor beta chain appears in the sequencing data of a study of T cell responses to AZD1222 COVID-19 vaccine. From germline, CDR1 is SGHTA and CDR2 FQGNSA. J was trimmed by 4 bases and V by 5 bases; bases with no gene match: 12. The CDR3 consists of 17 residues. Generated by immunoSEQ multiplex PCR, the TCRdb table keeps only in-frame clones and is missing some. The sample yields approximately 88,000 clones, 90% seen once. This specimen consisted of peripheral blood, obtained 28 days after the second AZD1222 dose. This clonotype originated in an adult who received the AZD1222 COVID-19 vaccine. This chain connects TRBV7-2 to TRBJ2-7, with 12 bases aligning to TRBD2. The CDR3 protein is CASSPDALLAGGYEQYF. CDR3 nucleotide sequence: TGTGCCAGCAGCCCCGACGCCTTACTAGCGGGGGGTTACGAGCAGTACTTC.